Each of the 28 T cell receptor beta chains below was sequenced from the same sample in a study of neurological immune-mediated disorders. MiXCR, applied by TCRdb to the 5' RACE reads, yields one record per CDR3 protein. The repertoire includes over 65,000 distinct CDR3 sequences, around 9.9% of them detected once, and around 1.7% sits in the top ten. Sample: PBMCs. These receptors were taken from a man in his fifties or sixties in good health.

This clonotype was counted at least ten times. The chain carries TRBV21-1 and TRBJ2-7; no check of the table's D call, TRBD2, against the DNA was made. TRBV21-1 is given as a pseudogene. The length of the CDR3 is 15 residues. The DNA of the CDR3 is TGTGCCAGCAGCAATAAGGCCCGCACCTTCTACGAGCAGTACTTC. Translating gives CASSNKARTFYEQYF.

This clonotype was seen repeatedly, ten times or more. The chain has TRBV28 and TRBJ2-3; D might be TRBD1 (6 bases). The CDR3 runs to 12 residues. Germline V gives CDR1 MDHEN, CDR2 SYDVKM. Trimming cost V 6 bases and J 9 bases, with 13 bases left between them. Written as DNA, the CDR3 is TGTGCCAGCAGCACAACAGGGTCGACGCAGTATTTT. The encoded protein is CASSTTGSTQYF.

This clonotype was observed many times. The V call is TRBV28, the J call TRBJ1-2; D gene ambiguous. V was trimmed by 2 bases and J by 1 base, leaving 20 bases between them. The germline CDR1 and CDR2 sequences are MDHEN and SYDVKM. The CDR3 spans 18 residues. The CDR3 loop is CASSLPDGFQRLNYGYTF. CDR3 coding DNA: TGTGCCAGCAGTTTACCGGACGGTTTCCAAAGGCTTAACTATGGCTACACCTTC.

The chain carries TRBV28 and TRBJ1-2; no clear D gene. V dropped 5 bases and J dropped 5 bases, with 9 bases sitting between them. Germline lookup yields CDR1 MDHEN and CDR2 SYDVKM. The CDR3 runs 12 residues. The DNA of the CDR3 is TGTGCCAGCAGTCGACGGGAATATGGCTACACCTTC. This codes for CASSRREYGYTF.

The chain links TRBV28 to TRBJ2-1, with TRBD2 identical over 10 bases. This CDR3 is built from 15 residues. From germline, CDR1 is MDHEN and CDR2 SYDVKM. As DNA, the CDR3 is TGTGCGTTGAGGGTAGCGGGGGGATCCTACAATGAGCAGTTCTTC. Its protein product is CALRVAGGSYNEQFF.

This clonotype was detected ten times or more. This chain's CDR3 is CASSSLGANVLTF. CDR3 bases: TGTGCCAGCAGCTCCCTTGGGGCCAACGTCCTGACTTTC. This chain uses TRBV6-6 with TRBJ2-6; D is uncertain. Germline loops: CDR1 MNHNY, CDR2 SVGAGI (reference sequence). Trimming stripped 6 bases from V and 3 bases from J, with 6 bases between. The CDR3 contains 13 residues.

This clonotype was seen ten or more times. The CDR3 sequence is CASSPRAQEETQYF. The DNA of the CDR3 is TGTGCCAGCAGCCCAAGGGCCCAGGAAGAGACCCAGTACTTC. The chain carries TRBV7-9 and TRBJ2-5; D gene unclear. V shed 5 bases and J shed 3 bases, with 13 bases lying between them. This CDR3 has 14 residues. Germline CDR1 reads SEHNR; CDR2 reads FQNEAQ (reference sequence). Complete variable domain (other parts from reference TRBV7-9 and TRBJ2-5): DTGVSQNPRHKITKRGQNVTFRCDPISEHNRLYWYRQTLGQGPEFLTYFQNEAQLEKSRLLSDRFSAERPKGSFSTLEIQRTEQGDSAMYLCASSPRAQEETQYFGPGTRLLVL.

This clonotype has at least ten counts. Here the CDR3 reads CASSDSDRAGEKLFF. For the CDR3, the DNA is TGTGCCAGCAGTGATTCAGACAGGGCTGGTGAAAAACTGTTTTTT. The chain uses TRBV2 and TRBJ1-4; 7 bases align to TRBD1. There are 15 residues in the CDR3. V trimming: 3 bases; J trimming: 7 bases; junction bases outside the gene matches: 8. Per germline, CDR1 SNHLY and CDR2 FYNNEI.

Ten or more counts support this clonotype. The chain combines TRBV27 with TRBJ1-3; 7 bases agree with TRBD1. Germline CDR1 reads MNHEY; CDR2 reads SMNVEV (reference sequence). After removal of 3 bases from V and 0 bases from J, the junction contained 8 bases not matched to a gene. CDR3 size: 17 residues. The DNA of the CDR3 is TGTGCCAGCAGTTTGAAAGGGACAGACTACTCTGGAAACACCATATATTTT. Translation: CASSLKGTDYSGNTIYF.

This clonotype has a count of ten or more. The chain uses TRBV6-5 and TRBJ2-1; D ambiguous. Per germline, CDR1 MNHEY and CDR2 SVGAGI. The CDR3 spans 14 residues. Trimming took off 3 bases at V and 4 bases at J, with 10 bases between the two ends. CDR3 amino acids: CASSYLGSYNEQFF. The CDR3 coding sequence is TGTGCCAGCAGTTATCTCGGCAGTTACAATGAGCAGTTCTTC.

This clonotype was seen many times. At one end, the junction sequence differs from germline, possibly due to a read error. V usage is TRBV2 and J usage is TRBJ1-1, with 9 bases that match TRBD1. The CDR3 is 16 amino acids. Germline V gives CDR1 SNHLY, CDR2 FYNNEI. CDR3 sequence reads: CASREGTGSKYTEAFF. CDR3 nucleotides: TGTGCCAGCAGGGAAGGGACAGGGTCGAAATACACTGAAGCTTTCTTT.

Ten or more counts support this clonotype. The genes are TRBV20-1 and TRBJ2-7; 8 positions agree with TRBD2. Germline values: CDR1 DFQATT, CDR2 SNEGSKA (reference sequence). After removal of 0 bases from V and 2 bases from J, the junction contained 9 bases not matched to a gene. The CDR3 totals 16 residues. In DNA, the CDR3 is TGCAGTGCTAGAGATGAGCGGGAGAGAAACCCCTACGAGCAGTACTTC. Amino acid sequence: CSARDERERNPYEQYF.

This clonotype showed up many times. The genes are TRBV9 and TRBJ2-7; D not resolved. The germline CDR1 and CDR2 sequences are SGDLS and YYNGEE. The germline V and J ends were trimmed by 3 bases and 2 bases, with 15 bases remaining between them. CDR3 length: 15 amino acids. In DNA form, the CDR3 reads TGTGCCAGCAGCGCCAATGCCGGGCCTACCTACGAGCAGTACTTC. This encodes CASSANAGPTYEQYF.

There are many counts of this clonotype. The chain links TRBV4-1 to TRBJ1-6; D unresolved. Trimming removed 4 bases at V and 7 bases at J, with 20 bases between. Per germline, CDR1 MGHRA and CDR2 YSYEKL. The CDR3 extends over 17 amino acids. The chain's CDR3 is CASSPRGQSLGNSPLHF. CDR3 DNA: TGCGCCAGCAGCCCCCGTGGGCAGAGCCTCGGGAATTCACCCCTCCACTTT.

With respect to this clonotype: A much larger clone is a single base away; this may be a read error. V and J are TRBV2 and TRBJ2-1; D remains ambiguous. The CDR3 is made up of 11 amino acids. CDR1 is SNHLY and CDR2 is FYNNEI in the germline V gene. V lost 7 bases, J lost 9 bases, and 10 bases lay in between. The CDR3 sequence is CASTHKPEQFF. The CDR3 coding sequence is TGTGCCAGCACCCATAAGCCTGAGCAGTTCTTC.

This clonotype has a count of ten or more. CDR3 DNA sequence: TGTGCCATCAGTGAGACAGGGAAAAGCGGCTACACCTTC. It yields the protein CAISETGKSGYTF. This chain links TRBV10-3 with TRBJ1-2; maybe TRBD1 (6 bases). Trimming removed 2 bases at V and 8 bases at J, with 12 bases between. This CDR3 has 13 amino acids. Germline CDR1 is ENHRY and CDR2 is SYGVKD.

This clonotype came up many times. This sequence joins TRBV7-9 and TRBJ1-1, with D possibly TRBD1 on 5 matching bases. The CDR3 length is 15 residues. Trimming pared 3 bases from V and 2 bases from J, leaving 13 bases between. Germline values: CDR1 SEHNR, CDR2 FQNEAQ (reference sequence). The CDR3 DNA follows: TGTGCCAGCAGCTTTTACCGACAGACCAACACTGAAGCTTTCTTT. It codes for CASSFYRQTNTEAFF. Supplemented by reference TRBV7-9 and TRBJ1-1, the full variable domain reads DTGVSQNPRHKITKRGQNVTFRCDPISEHNRLYWYRQTLGQGPEFLTYFQNEAQLEKSRLLSDRFSAERPKGSFSTLEIQRTEQGDSAMYLCASSFYRQTNTEAFFGQGTRLTVV.

This clonotype was seen repeatedly, ten times or more. V and J are TRBV9 and TRBJ2-2; maybe TRBD2 (5 bases). The V gene's germline CDR1 is SGDLS and CDR2 YYNGEE. This CDR3 is built from 15 residues. V lost 0 bases, J lost 1 base, and 7 bases lay in between. The CDR3 region is CASSVGSGNTGELFF. CDR3 sequence (DNA): TGTGCCAGCAGCGTAGGGAGCGGGAACACCGGGGAGCTGTTTTTT.

The table lists this clonotype with many counts. This sequence joins TRBV18 and TRBJ2-3, with 7 bases that match TRBD1. The V segment lost 4 bases and the J segment 6 bases; nucleotides outside the gene matches: 7. Germline values: CDR1 KGHSH, CDR2 LQKENI. This CDR3 spans 14 amino acids. The CDR3 DNA follows: TGTGCCAGCTCACTGGGGGACAGAGCCGATACGCAGTATTTT. Its protein product is CASSLGDRADTQYF.

There are many counts of this clonotype. The rearrangement uses TRBV5-5 and TRBJ2-5, with D unclear. CDR3 length equals 15 residues. The V gene's germline CDR1 is SGHKS and CDR2 YYEKEE (reference sequence). Trimming removed 0 bases from V and 2 bases from J, with 11 bases in between. The CDR3 reads CASSLAKIFQETQYF. The CDR3 coding sequence is TGTGCCAGCAGCTTGGCGAAGATATTTCAAGAGACCCAGTACTTC.

This clonotype was recorded at least ten times. The genes are TRBV28 and TRBJ1-2; D might be TRBD1 (5 bases). Germline V gene sequence: CDR1 MDHEN, CDR2 SYDVKM. Trimming pared 8 bases from V and 7 bases from J, leaving 23 bases between. This CDR3 comprises 15 residues. This CDR3 reads CASRPGDQKGGGYTF. CDR3 bases: TGTGCCAGCCGTCCCGGGGACCAAAAAGGTGGTGGCTACACCTTC.

V gene TRBV18 combines with J gene TRBJ2-1; 7 bases match TRBD1. Per the germline V gene, CDR1 is KGHSH and CDR2 is LQKENI. CDR3 size: 15 residues. V dropped 5 bases and J dropped 7; count of bases not matched to a gene: 11. The CDR3 protein is CASSVRDSRTNEQFF. CDR3 nucleotide sequence: TGTGCCAGCTCAGTCCGGGACAGCCGTACGAATGAGCAGTTCTTC.

This clonotype showed up many times. The V call is TRBV7-2, the J call TRBJ2-1; 8 bases agree with TRBD2. Germline V gene data show CDR1 as SGHTA and CDR2 as FQGNSA. CDR3 length: 16 residues. The ends lost 1 base at V and 8 bases at J; junction bases unmatched: 10. DNA of the CDR3: TGTGCCAGCAGCTTAGAAGGGACTAGTGTTTCGGATGAGCAGTTCTTC. This codes for CASSLEGTSVSDEQFF.

The rearrangement links TRBV5-1 to TRBJ2-2; D might be TRBD2 (6 bases). Germline V CDR1 and CDR2: SGHRS, YFSETQ. V gave up 0 bases and J gave up 2 bases, with 11 bases separating them. The CDR3 spans 16 residues. CDR3 bases: TGCGCCAGCAGCTTGGCGGCGGGGTGTAACACCGGGGAGCTGTTTTTT. The encoded protein is CASSLAAGCNTGELFF.

This clonotype was found many times. The chain combines TRBV5-7 with TRBJ2-7, with 10 bases that match TRBD2. TRBV5-7 is noted as an ORF with a role that remains uncertain. The junction had 12 bases not matched to a gene; V was cut back by 3 bases and J by 9 bases. There are 15 residues in the CDR3. This CDR3 is CASSSGTSEPRGQYF. CDR3 sequence (DNA): TGTGCCAGCAGCTCCGGGACTAGCGAACCTCGAGGGCAGTACTTC.

This clonotype appeared many times. CDR3 sequence: CASRGRAATDTQYF. CDR3 bases: TGTGCCAGCCGGGGCAGGGCCGCCACAGATACGCAGTATTTT. V gene TRBV6-1 combines with J gene TRBJ2-3; the D gene could be TRBD1 or TRBD2 (5 bases each). V lost 8 bases to trimming and J lost 2 bases, with 14 bases between them. CDR3 size: 14 residues. Germline lookup yields CDR1 MNHNS and CDR2 SASEGT.

This clonotype has a handful of counts. The V and J genes are TRBV6-2 or TRBV6-3 and TRBJ2-1; 12 bases map to TRBD2. The CDR3 extends over 16 amino acids. Germline V CDR1 and CDR2: MNHEY, SVGEGT. V was pared by 4 bases and J by 4 bases, with 5 bases of the junction left unmatched. The CDR3 region is CASSSLGTSGYNEQFF. The CDR3 nucleotides read TGTGCCAGCAGTTCCCTCGGGACTAGCGGGTACAATGAGCAGTTCTTC.

This clonotype was seen at least ten times. V usage is TRBV5-1 and J usage is TRBJ2-7; D is ambiguous. Germline V gene lookup returns CDR1 SGHRS and CDR2 YFSETQ. The CDR3 loop spans 12 amino acids. Trimming pared 5 bases from V and 1 base from J, leaving 7 bases between. The CDR3 region is CASRGTSYEQYF. The CDR3 DNA follows: TGCGCCAGCAGGGGCACTTCCTACGAGCAGTACTTC.